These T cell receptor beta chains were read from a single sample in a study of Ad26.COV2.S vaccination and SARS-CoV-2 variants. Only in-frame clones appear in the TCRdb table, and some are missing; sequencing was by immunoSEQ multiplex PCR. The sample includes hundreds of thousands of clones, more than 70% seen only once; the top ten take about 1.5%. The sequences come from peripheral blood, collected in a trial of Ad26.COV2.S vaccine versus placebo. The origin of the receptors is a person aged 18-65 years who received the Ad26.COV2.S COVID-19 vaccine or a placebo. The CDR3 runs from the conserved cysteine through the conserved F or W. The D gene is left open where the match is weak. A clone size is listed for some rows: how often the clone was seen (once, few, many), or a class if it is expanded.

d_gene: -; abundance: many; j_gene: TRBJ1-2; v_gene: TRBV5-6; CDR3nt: TGTGCCAGCAGCTCTAACCTCTATGGCTACACCTTC; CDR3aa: CASSSNLYGYTF
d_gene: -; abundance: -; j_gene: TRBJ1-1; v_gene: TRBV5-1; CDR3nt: TGCGCCAGCAGCCCTACAGGGAGTAACACTGAAGCTTTCTTT; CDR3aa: CASSPTGSNTEAFF
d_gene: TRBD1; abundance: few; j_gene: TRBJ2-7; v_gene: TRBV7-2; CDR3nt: TGTGCCAGCAGCGGAAGAACAGGGGCCTACGAGCAGTACTTC; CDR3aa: CASSGRTGAYEQYF
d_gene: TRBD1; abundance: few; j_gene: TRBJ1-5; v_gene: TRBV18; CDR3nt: TGTGCCAGCTCACCACAGGGACAGGCTAATCAGCCCCAGCATTTT; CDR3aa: CASSPQGQANQPQHF
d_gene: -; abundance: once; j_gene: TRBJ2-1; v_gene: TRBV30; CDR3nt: TGTGCCTGGAGTCCCAGGCGAAATGAGCAGTTCTTC; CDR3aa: CAWSPRRNEQFF
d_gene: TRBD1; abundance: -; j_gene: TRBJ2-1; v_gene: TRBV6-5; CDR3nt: TGTGCCAGCACCGAGACAGGGGGCAATGAGCAGTTCTTC; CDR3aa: CASTETGGNEQFF
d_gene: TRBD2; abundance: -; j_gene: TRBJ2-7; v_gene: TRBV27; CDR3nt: TGTGCCAGTAGCCGGGCTAGCGGACTTTACGAGCAGTACTTC; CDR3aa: CASSRASGLYEQYF
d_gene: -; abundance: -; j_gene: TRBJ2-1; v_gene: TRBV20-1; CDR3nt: TGCAGTGCTAGTCGACCCAACAATGAGCAGTTCTTC; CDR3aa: CSASRPNNEQFF
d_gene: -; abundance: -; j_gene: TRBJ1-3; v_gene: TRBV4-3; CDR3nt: TGCGCCAGCAGCCAAGACTCTGGAAACACCATATATTTT; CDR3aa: CASSQDSGNTIYF
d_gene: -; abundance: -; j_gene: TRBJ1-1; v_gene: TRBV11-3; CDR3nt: TGTGCCAGCAGCTTGACAGCAAACACTGAAGCTTTCTTT; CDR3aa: CASSLTANTEAFF
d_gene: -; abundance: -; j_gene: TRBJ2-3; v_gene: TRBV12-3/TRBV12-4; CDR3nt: TGTGCCAGCACCCTCACAGATACGCAGTATTTT; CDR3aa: CASTLTDTQYF
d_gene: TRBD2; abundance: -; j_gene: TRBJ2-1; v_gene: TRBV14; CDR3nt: TGTGCCAGCAGCTACCTAGCGGGAGGACTAAGTGAGCAGTTCTTC; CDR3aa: CASSYLAGGLSEQFF
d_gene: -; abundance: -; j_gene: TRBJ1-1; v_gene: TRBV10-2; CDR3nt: TGCGCCAGCGCCACACAGGGCCGAGGGTTTGAAGCTTTCTTT; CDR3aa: CASATQGRGFEAFF
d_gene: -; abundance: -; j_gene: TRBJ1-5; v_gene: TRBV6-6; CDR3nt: TGTGCCAGCAGTTACTGGGGCGGGGACCCCAATCAGCCCCAGCATTTT; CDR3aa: CASSYWGGDPNQPQHF
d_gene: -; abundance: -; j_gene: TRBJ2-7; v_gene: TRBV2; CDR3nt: TGTGCCAGCAGTGCATCAGGGGAGGAGCAGTACTTC; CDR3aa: CASSASGEEQYF
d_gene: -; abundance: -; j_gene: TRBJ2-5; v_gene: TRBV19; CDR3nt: TGTGCCAGTAGTATAGGGCACGGGGAGACCCAGTACTTC; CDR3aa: CASSIGHGETQYF
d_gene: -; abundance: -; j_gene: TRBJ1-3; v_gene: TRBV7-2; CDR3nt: TGTGCCAGCAGCTTAGATGGGGGGGGAAACACCATATATTTT; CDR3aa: CASSLDGGGNTIYF
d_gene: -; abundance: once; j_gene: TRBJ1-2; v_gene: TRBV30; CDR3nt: TGTGCCTGGAGTGTAGAGCCCGTCGGGGACTATGGCTACACCTTC; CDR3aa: CAWSVEPVGDYGYTF
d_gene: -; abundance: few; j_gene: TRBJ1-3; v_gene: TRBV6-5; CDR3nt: TGTGCCAGCAGTTACTCTAGGGCCTCTGGAAACACCATATATTTT; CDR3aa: CASSYSRASGNTIYF
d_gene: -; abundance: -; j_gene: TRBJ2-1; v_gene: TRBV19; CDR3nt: TGTGCCAGTAGTATAGAAGGGGGCTCCTACAATGAGCAGTTCTTC; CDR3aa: CASSIEGGSYNEQFF
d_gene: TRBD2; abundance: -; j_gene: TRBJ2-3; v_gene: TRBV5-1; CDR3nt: TGCGCCAGCACCGTTAGCGGGGCAGCAGATACGCAGTATTTT; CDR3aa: CASTVSGAADTQYF
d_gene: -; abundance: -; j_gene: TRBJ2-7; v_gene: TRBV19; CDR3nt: TGTGCCAGTAGTAGAGAGGTTTCCTACGAGCAGTACTTC; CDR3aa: CASSREVSYEQYF
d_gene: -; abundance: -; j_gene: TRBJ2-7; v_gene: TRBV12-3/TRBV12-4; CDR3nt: TGTGCCAGCAGGAACGGACAGATATACGAGCAGTACTTC; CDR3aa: CASRNGQIYEQYF
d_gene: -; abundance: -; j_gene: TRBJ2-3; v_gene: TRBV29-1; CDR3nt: TGCAGCGTTGAAGGTCTGGACACCGGGATTCGCACAGATACGCAGTATTTT; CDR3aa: CSVEGLDTGIRTDTQYF
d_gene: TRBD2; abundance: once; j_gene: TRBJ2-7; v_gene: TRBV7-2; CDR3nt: TGTGCCAGCAGCACCCCCGGCGGGAGAGTGGGTGGCGAGCAGTACTTC; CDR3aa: CASSTPGGRVGGEQYF
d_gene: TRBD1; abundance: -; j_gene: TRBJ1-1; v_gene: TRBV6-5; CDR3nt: TGTGCCAGCAGCGCCCGTTTGACAGGGTTAGCTTTCTTT; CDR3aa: CASSARLTGLAFF
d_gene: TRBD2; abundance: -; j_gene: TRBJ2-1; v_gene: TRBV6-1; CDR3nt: TGTGCCAGCAGTGAAGTACCCCCTGTTGTACTAGCGGGCCCCAATGAGCAGTTCTTC; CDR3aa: CASSEVPPVVLAGPNEQFF
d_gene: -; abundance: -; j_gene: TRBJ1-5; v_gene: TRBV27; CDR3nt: TGTGCCAGCAGTTTATCGCAGGGAAGCAATCAGCCCCAGCATTTT; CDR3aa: CASSLSQGSNQPQHF
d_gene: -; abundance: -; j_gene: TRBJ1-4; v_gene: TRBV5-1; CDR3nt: TGCGCCAGCAGCTTGGTATCCCCTCCGGGAACTAATGAAAAACTGTTTTTT; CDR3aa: CASSLVSPPGTNEKLFF
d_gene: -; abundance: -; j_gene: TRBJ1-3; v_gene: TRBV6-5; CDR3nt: TGTGCCAGCAGCTACGACATGTCGAGCTCTGGAAACACCATATATTTT; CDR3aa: CASSYDMSSSGNTIYF
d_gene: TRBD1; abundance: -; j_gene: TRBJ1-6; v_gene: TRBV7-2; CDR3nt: TGTGCCAGCAGCGAAGGGACAGGGGGCATTTCACCCCTCCACTTT; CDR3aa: CASSEGTGGISPLHF
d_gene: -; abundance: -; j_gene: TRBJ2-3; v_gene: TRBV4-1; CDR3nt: TGCGCCAGCAGCCAAGACAGGGCGACAGATACGCAGTATTTT; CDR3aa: CASSQDRATDTQYF
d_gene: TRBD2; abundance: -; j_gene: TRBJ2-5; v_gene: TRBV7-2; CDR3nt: TGTGCCAGCAGCCCCGGGGGGACGGAGACCCAGTACTTC; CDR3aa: CASSPGGTETQYF
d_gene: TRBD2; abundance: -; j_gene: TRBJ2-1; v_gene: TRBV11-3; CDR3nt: TGTGCCAGCAGCGCCCGACTAGCGGATTACAATGAGCAGTTCTTC; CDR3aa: CASSARLADYNEQFF
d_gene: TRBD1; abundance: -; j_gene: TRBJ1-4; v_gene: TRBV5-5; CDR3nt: TGTGCCAGCAGCCCCTTGACAGGGGGTGTTGAAAAACTGTTTTTT; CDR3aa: CASSPLTGGVEKLFF
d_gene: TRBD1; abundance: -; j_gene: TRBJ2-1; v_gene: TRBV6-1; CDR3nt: TGTGCCAGCAGTGACCCGGGACAGGGGGCAACGGTTGAGCAGTTCTTC; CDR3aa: CASSDPGQGATVEQFF
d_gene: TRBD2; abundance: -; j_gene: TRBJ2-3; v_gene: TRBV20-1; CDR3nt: TGCAGTGCTAGTGGGACTAAGCGCACAGATACGCAGTATTTT; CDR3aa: CSASGTKRTDTQYF
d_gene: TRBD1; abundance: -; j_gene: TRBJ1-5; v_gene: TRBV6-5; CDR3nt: TGTGCCAGCAGTTCGGGGGACAGTCAAAATCAGCCCCAGCATTTT; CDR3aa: CASSSGDSQNQPQHF
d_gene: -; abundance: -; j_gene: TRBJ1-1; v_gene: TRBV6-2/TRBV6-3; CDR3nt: TGTGCCAGCAGTTTTTCTACCGGGAGGGGCACTGAAGCTTTCTTT; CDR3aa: CASSFSTGRGTEAFF
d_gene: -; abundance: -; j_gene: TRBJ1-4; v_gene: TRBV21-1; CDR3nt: TGTGCCAGCAGCAAAAACCCCTATACAGGGGTTATTTTAGGAGAAAAACTGTTTTTT; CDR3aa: CASSKNPYTGVILGEKLFF